The present T cell receptor (beta chain) was sequenced within a study of shared clonotypes between healthy human individuals. Regarding this clone: The same CDR3 also results from other DNA sequences found in this sample.

Germline V lookup: CDR1 SGHTA, CDR2 FQGNSA. The J segment lost 7 bases and the V segment lost 1 base, leaving 6 bases of the junction unmatched. The CDR3 runs to 15 residues. The repertoire was sequenced with immunoSEQ multiplex PCR; TCRdb's copy has only in-frame clones and lacks some. The table includes 2,500,000 or so clones, around nine tenths detected once. This TCR was sampled from a man aged 18 to 30 in good health. J is TRBJ1-5 and V is TRBV7-2; 8 positions agree with TRBD1. The sequencing input was naive CD4+ T cells sorted from blood. Subset reported: CD45RA+ positively selected. DNA of the CDR3: TGTGCCAGCAGCTTAGGGACAGGGATCAACCAGCCCCAGCATTTT. This encodes CASSLGTGINQPQHF.